This TCR beta chain was recovered during a study of PD-1 blockade in classical Hodgkin lymphoma. Looking at the study overall: Patients were treated with nivolumab at 3 mg/kg, and this was given intravenously every 2 weeks.

Notes on the study in general: Exclusion removed patients who began nivolumab under 1 year after ASCT.

Remarks on this clone: Its target is unknown.

CDR1 and CDR2 (germline): SGHRS, YFSETQ. The CDR3 has 12 residues. V lost 0 bases and J 8 bases, leaving 8 bases between the germline ends. Clones were read by immunoSEQ multiplex PCR, and TCRdb kept only the in-frame ones, dropping some. The repertoire holds some 93,000 clones, with roughly 92% as singletons. After autologous stem cell transplantation all patients relapsed, and prior brentuximab vedotin exposure differed between cohorts. Best response was recorded as complete response, partial response or progressive disease. The V and J genes are TRBV5-1 and TRBJ1-2; D gene ambiguous. The sample was peripheral blood mononuclear cells (PBMCs), taken at baseline. The sequence came from a human donor with classical Hodgkin lymphoma. The CDR3: CASSLGMEGYTF. DNA of the CDR3: TGCGCCAGCAGCTTGGGGATGGAGGGCTACACCTTC.